The rows below give T cell receptor beta chains drawn from one sample of a study of cytomegalovirus exposure and HLA in healthy donors. Some clones are missing from TCRdb's copy, which holds only in-frame ones; the method was immunoSEQ multiplex PCR. The data show roughly 120,000 clones, approximately 80% seen once. The source material was PBMCs. The receptor set was obtained from a man between 35 and 55 years old in good health and CMV-seronegative. Each CDR3 is given with its conserved first and last residue. D genes are given only for firm matches. Only part of the rows carry a size: once, few, many, or a class if the clone is expanded.

d_gene,len,j_gene,v_gene,abundance,CDR3nt,CDR3aa
NA,15,TRBJ2-1,TRBV5-1,NA,TGCGCCAGCAGCTTGGTCATTGGAGGGTACAATGAGCAGTTCTTC,CASSLVIGGYNEQFF
NA,14,TRBJ2-6,TRBV28,NA,TGTGCCAGCAGTTCTACGCGGGGGGCCAACGTCCTGACTTTC,CASSSTRGANVLTF
NA,12,TRBJ1-1,TRBV29-1,NA,TGCAGCGCCGGAGACCTGAACACTGAAGCTTTCTTT,CSAGDLNTEAFF
NA,14,TRBJ2-2,TRBV6-6,NA,TGTGCCAGCAGTGAGGATCTACGCCCGGGGGAGCTGTTTTTT,CASSEDLRPGELFF
NA,17,TRBJ2-1,TRBV7-3,few,TGTGCCAGCAGCTCGATGGGGGGAAGGGGCTGGGGCAATGAGCAGTTCTTC,CASSSMGGRGWGNEQFF
TRBD2,15,TRBJ2-3,TRBV4-1,NA,TGCGCCAGCAGCAAACTAGCGGGAGGGACAGATACGCAGTATTTT,CASSKLAGGTDTQYF
TRBD2,21,TRBJ2-1,TRBV7-8,NA,TGTGCCAGCAGCTTAGGATGGGGACTAGCGGGGGTCCCAAGCTCCTACAATGAGCAGTTCTTC,CASSLGWGLAGVPSSYNEQFF
NA,13,TRBJ2-1,TRBV6-5,few,TGTGCCAGCAGTGAGGAGGCGCACAATGAGCAGTTCTTC,CASSEEAHNEQFF
NA,15,TRBJ2-3,TRBV6-6,NA,TGTGCCAGCACCGAAGGAGGGGTGGGCACAGATACGCAGTATTTT,CASTEGGVGTDTQYF
NA,13,TRBJ2-7,TRBV2,NA,TGTGCCAGCATGTTTTTGCGGGGCTACGAGCAGTACTTC,CASMFLRGYEQYF
NA,16,TRBJ1-2,TRBV27,NA,TGTGCCAGCAGTTTATCGGCGGATCTTACTAACTATGGCTACACCTTC,CASSLSADLTNYGYTF
NA,11,TRBJ1-6,TRBV1,NA,TGCACCAGCAGCACAGGGTGGGCCCTCCACTTT,CTSSTGWALHF
NA,13,TRBJ1-4,TRBV27,NA,TGTGCCAGCAGTTTAACAGTGAATGAAAAACTGTTTTTT,CASSLTVNEKLFF
TRBD2,13,TRBJ2-5,TRBV2,NA,TGTGCCAGCAGTGGAGGCCCGGGGGGGACCCAGTACTTC,CASSGGPGGTQYF
TRBD2,18,TRBJ2-5,TRBV4-3,NA,TGCGCCAGCAGCCAATTTACGCTAGCGGGGGGGCGGGAAGAGACCCAGTACTTC,CASSQFTLAGGREETQYF
TRBD2,14,TRBJ2-1,TRBV6-6,few,TGTGCCAGCAGTAGCGGGGGGGCTTACAATGAGCAGTTCTTC,CASSSGGAYNEQFF
NA,15,TRBJ1-3,TRBV4-1,NA,TGCGCCAGCAGCCACGTCGACCGGTCCGGGGACACCATATATTTT,CASSHVDRSGDTIYF
NA,15,TRBJ2-3,TRBV9,NA,TGTGCCAGCAGCGATGGAGGGGGGGGCACAGATACGCAGTATTTT,CASSDGGGGTDTQYF
TRBD1,15,TRBJ2-5,TRBV7-9,NA,TGTTCCAGCAGCGCCCGGCAAGGGGGCCGGGAGACCCAGTACTTC,CSSSARQGGRETQYF
NA,14,TRBJ1-1,TRBV7-2,NA,TGTGCCAGCAGCCACGGGGGGGCGAACACTGAAGCTTTCTTT,CASSHGGANTEAFF
NA,13,TRBJ2-1,TRBV5-6,NA,TGTGCCAGCAGCTTGGGGGTTGAGGATGAGCAGTTCTTC,CASSLGVEDEQFF
NA,14,TRBJ2-5,TRBV9,NA,TGTGCCAGCAGCGTAGACGGACTCCCTCCGACCCAGTACTTC,CASSVDGLPPTQYF
NA,15,TRBJ1-2,TRBV4-3,few,TGCGCCAGCAGCCAAGATGACGGGATCGGGGGAGGCTACACCTTC,CASSQDDGIGGGYTF
TRBD1,17,TRBJ2-5,TRBV5-1,NA,TGCGCCAGCAGCTTGGATACAGGGGGCTCAGGCTCCGAGACCCAGTACTTC,CASSLDTGGSGSETQYF
TRBD2,14,TRBJ2-7,TRBV9,NA,TGTGCCAGCAGCGCCCCGGGGGGGGACTACGAGCAGTACTTC,CASSAPGGDYEQYF
TRBD1,16,TRBJ1-5,TRBV5-8,NA,TGTGCCAGCAGCATAACAGGGGGAGCAATTAATCAGCCCCAGCATTTT,CASSITGGAINQPQHF
NA,13,TRBJ2-5,TRBV2,NA,TGTGCCAGCAGTCGGGACTCTGAAGAGACCCAGTACTTC,CASSRDSEETQYF
TRBD1,12,TRBJ1-3,TRBV6-1,NA,TGTGCCAGCCGGACAGGTCGAAACACCATATATTTT,CASRTGRNTIYF
TRBD2,15,TRBJ2-3,TRBV4-1,NA,TGCGCCAGCAGCCTAAGCGGGGGGCTGACAGATACGCAGTATTTT,CASSLSGGLTDTQYF
TRBD1,15,TRBJ1-1,TRBV6-4,NA,TGTGCCAGCAGTTCTACCGGGACAGCAAACACTGAAGCTTTCTTT,CASSSTGTANTEAFF
TRBD2,19,TRBJ2-1,TRBV7-9,NA,TGTGCCAGCAGCCGCCAGGGGGCTAGCGGGGGGGTGCCTAATAATGAGCAGTTCTTC,CASSRQGASGGVPNNEQFF
NA,13,TRBJ2-3,TRBV14,NA,TGTGCCAGCAGCCAGCGTCTCACAGATACGCAGTATTTT,CASSQRLTDTQYF